The present TCR beta chain was sequenced within a study of blood T cells in healthy people across ages. CDR3 length equals 15 residues. Per the germline V gene, CDR1 is DFQATT and CDR2 is SNEGSKA (reference sequence). With a J-beta primer mix and a sample-barcoded 5' primer, a second PCR ran roughly 6 to 12 cycles. TCRdb re-analysed the 5' RACE reads in MiXCR, keeping a single row per CDR3 protein. The data contain approximately 1,700,000 distinct CDR3 sequences, approximately 39% of them singletons. The V call is TRBV20-1, the J call TRBJ2-7; 7 bases agree with TRBD2. The DNA end favors TRBJ2-5, so the J call may be wrong. This clonotype originated in a human donor in good health. Sequencing input: blood. The CDR3 loop reads CSATPSGPRVETQYF. Written as DNA, the CDR3 is TGCAGTGCTACCCCTAGCGGCCCGAGGGTGGAGACCCAGTACTTC.